This record looks at one TCR beta chain sequence and its context. Antigen unknown. The data were taken from a study of CD8 T cells in Susac syndrome. cDNA came from about 0.5 to 1 ug RNA primed by random hexamers. TCRdb re-called the immunoSEQ multiplex PCR reads through MiXCR, storing one row per CDR3 protein. The table records about 150,000 distinct CDR3 sequences, 90% to 96% of them present only once. General study points: It was acknowledged in the study that its TCR sequencing and HLA analysis involved a relatively small number of individuals.

Trimming took 3 bases from V and 7 from J; bases not matched to a gene: 8. Germline lookup yields CDR1 SGDLS and CDR2 YYNGEE. The CDR3 length is 15 residues. The source material was CD4+ T cells from PBMCs. This clonotype was obtained from a human donor with Susac syndrome. The rearrangement uses TRBV9 and TRBJ2-7, with TRBD1 matching 12 bases. The CDR3 coding sequence is TGTGCCAGCAGCGAAGGGACAGGGGGCGAGTATGAGCAGTACTTC. Its translation is CASSEGTGGEYEQYF.